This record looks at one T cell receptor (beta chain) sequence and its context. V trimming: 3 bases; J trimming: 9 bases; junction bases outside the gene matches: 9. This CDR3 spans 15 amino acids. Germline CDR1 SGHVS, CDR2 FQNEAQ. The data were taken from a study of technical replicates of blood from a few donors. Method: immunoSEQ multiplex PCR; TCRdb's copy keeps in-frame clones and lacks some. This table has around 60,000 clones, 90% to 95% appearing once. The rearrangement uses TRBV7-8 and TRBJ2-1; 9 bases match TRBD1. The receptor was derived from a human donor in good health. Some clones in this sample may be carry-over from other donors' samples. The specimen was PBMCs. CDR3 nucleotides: TGTGCCAGCAGCTTGTACGGACAGGGGATTCTTGAGCAGTTCTTC. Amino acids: CASSLYGQGILEQFF.